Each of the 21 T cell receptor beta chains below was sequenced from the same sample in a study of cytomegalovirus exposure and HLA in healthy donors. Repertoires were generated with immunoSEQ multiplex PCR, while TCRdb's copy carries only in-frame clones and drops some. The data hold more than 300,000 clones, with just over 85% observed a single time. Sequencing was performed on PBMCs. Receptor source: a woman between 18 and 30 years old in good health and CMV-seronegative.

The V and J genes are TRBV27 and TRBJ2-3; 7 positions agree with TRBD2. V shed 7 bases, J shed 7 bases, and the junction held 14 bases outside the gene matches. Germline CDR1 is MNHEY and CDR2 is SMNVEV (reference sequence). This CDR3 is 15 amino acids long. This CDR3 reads CASKELGRATNTQYF. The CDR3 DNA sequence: TGTGCCAGCAAAGAGCTGGGGAGGGCCACGAATACGCAGTATTTT.

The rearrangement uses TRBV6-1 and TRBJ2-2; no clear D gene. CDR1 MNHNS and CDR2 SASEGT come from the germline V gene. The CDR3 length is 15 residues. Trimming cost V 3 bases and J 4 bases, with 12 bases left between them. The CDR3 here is CASSESLVSTGELFF. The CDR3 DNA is TGTGCCAGCAGTGAGAGCCTCGTTTCCACCGGGGAGCTGTTTTTT.

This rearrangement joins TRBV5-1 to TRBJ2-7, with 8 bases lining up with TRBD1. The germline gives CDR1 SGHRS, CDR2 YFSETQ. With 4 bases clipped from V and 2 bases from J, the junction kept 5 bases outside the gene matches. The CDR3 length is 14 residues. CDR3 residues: CASSQGTGPYEQYF. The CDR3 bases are TGCGCCAGCAGCCAGGGGACAGGTCCCTACGAGCAGTACTTC.

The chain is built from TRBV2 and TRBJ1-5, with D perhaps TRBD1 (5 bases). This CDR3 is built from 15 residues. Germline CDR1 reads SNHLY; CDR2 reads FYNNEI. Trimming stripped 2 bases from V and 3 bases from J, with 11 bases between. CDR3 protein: CASSESTGLNQPQHF. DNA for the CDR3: TGTGCCAGCAGTGAAAGCACAGGCCTCAATCAGCCCCAGCATTTT.

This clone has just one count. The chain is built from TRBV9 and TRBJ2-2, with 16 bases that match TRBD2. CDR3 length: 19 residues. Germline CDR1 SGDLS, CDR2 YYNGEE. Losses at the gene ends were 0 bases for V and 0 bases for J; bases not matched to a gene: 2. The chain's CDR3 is CASSVDGTSGRANTGELFF. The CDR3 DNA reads TGTGCCAGCAGCGTAGACGGGACTAGCGGGAGGGCGAACACCGGGGAGCTGTTTTTT.

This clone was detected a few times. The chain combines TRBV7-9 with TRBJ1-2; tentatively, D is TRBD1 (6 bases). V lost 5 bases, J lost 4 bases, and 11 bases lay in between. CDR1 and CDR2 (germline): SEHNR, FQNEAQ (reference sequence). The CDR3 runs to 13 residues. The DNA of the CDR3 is TGTGCCAGCAGCCTGGACAGCCCCTATGGCTACACCTTC. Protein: CASSLDSPYGYTF. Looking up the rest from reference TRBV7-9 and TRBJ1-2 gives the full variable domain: DTGVSQNPRHKITKRGQNVTFRCDPISEHNRLYWYRQTLGQGPEFLTYFQNEAQLEKSRLLSDRFSAERPKGSFSTLEIQRTEQGDSAMYLCASSLDSPYGYTFGSGTRLTVV.

The CDR3 is CASSLSLWTSPYEQYF. The CDR3 DNA sequence: TGTGCCAGCAGTTTATCGCTATGGACTAGCCCCTACGAGCAGTACTTC. This chain joins TRBV27 and TRBJ2-7; TRBD2 agrees at 8 bases. The J segment lost 2 bases and the V segment lost 0 bases, leaving 6 bases of the junction unmatched. CDR3 length equals 16 residues. Germline values: CDR1 MNHEY, CDR2 SMNVEV (reference sequence).

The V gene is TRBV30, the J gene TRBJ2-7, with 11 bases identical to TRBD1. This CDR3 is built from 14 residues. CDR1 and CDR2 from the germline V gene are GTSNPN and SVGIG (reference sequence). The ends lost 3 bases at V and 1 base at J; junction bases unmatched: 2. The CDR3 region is CAWRGQGVSYEQYF. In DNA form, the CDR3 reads TGTGCCTGGAGGGGACAGGGGGTTTCCTACGAGCAGTACTTC. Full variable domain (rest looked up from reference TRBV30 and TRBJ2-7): SQTIHQWPATLVQPVGSPLSLECTVEGTSNPNLYWYRQAAGRGLQLLFYSVGIGQISSEVPQNLSASRPQDRQFILSSKKLLLSDSGFYLCAWRGQGVSYEQYFGPGTRLTVT.

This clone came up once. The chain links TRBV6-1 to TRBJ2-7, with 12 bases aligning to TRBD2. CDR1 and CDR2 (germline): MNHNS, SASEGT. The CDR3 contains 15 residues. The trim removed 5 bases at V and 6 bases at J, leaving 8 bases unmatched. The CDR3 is CASSPPGLAGGEQYF. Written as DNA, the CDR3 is TGTGCCAGCAGTCCCCCGGGACTAGCGGGTGGCGAGCAGTACTTC.

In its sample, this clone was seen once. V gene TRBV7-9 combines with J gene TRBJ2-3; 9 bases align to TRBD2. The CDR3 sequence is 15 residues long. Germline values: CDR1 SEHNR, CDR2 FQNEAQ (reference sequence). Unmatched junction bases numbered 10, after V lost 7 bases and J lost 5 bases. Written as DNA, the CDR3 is TGTGCCAGCACCCTAGCGGGGCAGGGGGTAGATACGCAGTATTTT. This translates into CASTLAGQGVDTQYF.

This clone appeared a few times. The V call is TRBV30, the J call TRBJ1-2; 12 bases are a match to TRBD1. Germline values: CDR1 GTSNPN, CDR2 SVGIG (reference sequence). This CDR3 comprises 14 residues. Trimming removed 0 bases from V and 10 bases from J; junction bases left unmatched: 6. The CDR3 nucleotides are TGTGCCTGGAGTGTACTAGGGACAGGGGGCGACTACACCTTC. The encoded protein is CAWSVLGTGGDYTF.

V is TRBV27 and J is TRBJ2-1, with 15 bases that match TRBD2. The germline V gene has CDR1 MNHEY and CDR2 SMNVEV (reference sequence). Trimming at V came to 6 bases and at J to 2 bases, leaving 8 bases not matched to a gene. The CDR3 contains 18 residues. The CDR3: CASRGLAGGQKAYNEQFF. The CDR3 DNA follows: TGTGCCAGCAGGGGACTAGCGGGAGGCCAGAAAGCCTACAATGAGCAGTTCTTC.

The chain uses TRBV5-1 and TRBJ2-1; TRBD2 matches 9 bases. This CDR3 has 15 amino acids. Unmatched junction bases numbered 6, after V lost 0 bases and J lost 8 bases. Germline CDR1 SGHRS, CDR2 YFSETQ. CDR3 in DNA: TGCGCCAGCAGCTTGGCCTCTAGCGGGGCAGATGAGCAGTTCTTC. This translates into CASSLASSGADEQFF.

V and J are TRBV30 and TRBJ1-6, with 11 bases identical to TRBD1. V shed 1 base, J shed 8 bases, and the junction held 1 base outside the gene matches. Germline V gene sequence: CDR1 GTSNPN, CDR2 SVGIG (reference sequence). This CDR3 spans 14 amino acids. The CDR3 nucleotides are TGTGCCTGGAGTGCGGGACAGGGGGATTCACCCCTCCACTTT. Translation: CAWSAGQGDSPLHF.

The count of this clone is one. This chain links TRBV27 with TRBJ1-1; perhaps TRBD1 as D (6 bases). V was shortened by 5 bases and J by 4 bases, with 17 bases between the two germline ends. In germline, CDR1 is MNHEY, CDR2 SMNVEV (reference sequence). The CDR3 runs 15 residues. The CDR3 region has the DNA TGTGCCAGCAGTATGACACAGGGTCTCGGCACTGAAGCTTTCTTT. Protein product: CASSMTQGLGTEAFF.

CDR3 sequence (DNA): TGCGCCAGCAGTGAGTCGAGGACAGGAGGCAGGACAGATACGCAGTATTTT. Protein sequence: CASSESRTGGRTDTQYF. The chain carries TRBV10-1 and TRBJ2-3; TRBD1 aligns across 7 bases. Unmatched junction bases numbered 9, after V lost 0 bases and J lost 3 bases. Germline V lookup: CDR1 WNHNN, CDR2 SYGVQD (reference sequence). This CDR3 contains 17 residues.

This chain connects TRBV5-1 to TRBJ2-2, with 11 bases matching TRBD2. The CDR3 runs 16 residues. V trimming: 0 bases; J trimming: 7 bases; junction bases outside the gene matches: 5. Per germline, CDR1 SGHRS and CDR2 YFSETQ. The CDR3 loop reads CASSLATSGILGELFF. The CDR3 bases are TGCGCCAGCAGCTTGGCGACTAGCGGGATACTCGGGGAGCTGTTTTTT.

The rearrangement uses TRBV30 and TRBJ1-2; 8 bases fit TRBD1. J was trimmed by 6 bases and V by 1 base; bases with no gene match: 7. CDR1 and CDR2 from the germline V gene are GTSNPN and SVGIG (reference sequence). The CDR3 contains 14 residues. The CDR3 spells CAWSEDRARNGYTF. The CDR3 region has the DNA TGTGCCTGGAGTGAGGACAGGGCGAGGAATGGCTACACCTTC.

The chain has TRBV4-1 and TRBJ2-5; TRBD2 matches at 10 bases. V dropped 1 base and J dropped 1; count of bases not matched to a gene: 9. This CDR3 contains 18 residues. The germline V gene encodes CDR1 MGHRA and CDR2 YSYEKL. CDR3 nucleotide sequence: TGCGCCAGCAGCCAAGGCCTGGGGAGCGGGGGGGTCCAAGAGACCCAGTACTTC. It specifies CASSQGLGSGGVQETQYF.

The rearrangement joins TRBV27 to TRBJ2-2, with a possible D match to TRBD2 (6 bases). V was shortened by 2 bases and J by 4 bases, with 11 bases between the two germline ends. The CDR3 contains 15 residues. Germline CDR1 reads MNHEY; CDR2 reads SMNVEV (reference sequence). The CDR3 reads CASSLGSGGTGELFF. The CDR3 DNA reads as TGTGCCAGCAGTTTAGGTAGCGGAGGCACCGGGGAGCTGTTTTTT.

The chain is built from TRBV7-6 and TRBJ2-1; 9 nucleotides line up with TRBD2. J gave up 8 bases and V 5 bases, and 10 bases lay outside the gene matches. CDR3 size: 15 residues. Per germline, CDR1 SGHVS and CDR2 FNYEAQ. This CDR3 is CASSPSGGGVDEQFF. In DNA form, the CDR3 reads TGTGCCAGCAGCCCCTCCGGCGGGGGGGTGGATGAGCAGTTCTTC.